This T cell receptor (beta chain) came from a study of radiation and T cells in renal cell carcinoma. The time point here: baseline pretreatment blood. Treatment in this sample: 15 Gy SBRT to primary tumor, nephrectomy 4 weeks later. Radiation-treated patients gave blood at baseline, week 2 and week 4. Sequencing used immunoSEQ multiplex PCR; TCRdb keeps in-frame clones, though not all of them. The sample yields some 100,000 clones, approximately 83% seen once. The germline V gene has CDR1 LNHDA and CDR2 SQIVND (reference sequence). The CDR3 sequence is 15 residues long. Trimming removed 3 bases from V and 2 bases from J, with 13 bases in between.

Sequences were derived from blood, sampled from a patient whose treatment included radiotherapy and nephrectomy. The sequence was collected from a man aged 55 to 69 with renal cell carcinoma. V and J are TRBV19 and TRBJ1-2; TRBD1 is a possible D gene (6 bases). The CDR3: CASSMGQGWNYGYTF. In nucleotides, the CDR3 is TGTGCCAGTAGTATGGGGCAGGGGTGGAACTATGGCTACACCTTC.